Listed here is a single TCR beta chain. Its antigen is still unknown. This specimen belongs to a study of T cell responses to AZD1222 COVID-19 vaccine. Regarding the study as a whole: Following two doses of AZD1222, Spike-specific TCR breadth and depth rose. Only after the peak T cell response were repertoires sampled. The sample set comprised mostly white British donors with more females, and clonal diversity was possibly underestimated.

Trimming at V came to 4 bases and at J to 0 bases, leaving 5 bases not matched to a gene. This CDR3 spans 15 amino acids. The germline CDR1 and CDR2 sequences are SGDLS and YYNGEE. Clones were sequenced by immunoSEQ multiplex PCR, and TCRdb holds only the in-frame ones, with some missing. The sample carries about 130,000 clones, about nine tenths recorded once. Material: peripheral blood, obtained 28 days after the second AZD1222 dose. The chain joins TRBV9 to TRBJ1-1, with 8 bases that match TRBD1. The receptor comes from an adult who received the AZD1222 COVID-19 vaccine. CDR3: CASSPGGLVNTEAFF. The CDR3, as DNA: TGTGCCAGCAGCCCAGGGGGCTTAGTGAACACTGAAGCTTTCTTT.